Following are 7 T cell receptor beta chains from one sample sequenced in a study of spatial heterogeneity in lung cancer. Stated time point: blood at routine non-recurrence follow-up after resection. TCRdb independently ran MiXCR on the 5' RACE reads; one entry per CDR3 protein. The sample contains roughly 34,000 distinct CDR3 sequences, approximately 8% of which appear only once. The sample was PBMCs, taken at follow-up. These receptors all stem from a male donor with early-stage non-small cell lung cancer.

In its sample, this clonotype was seen many times. The rearrangement links TRBV7-2 to TRBJ2-1; 7 nucleotides match TRBD2. Germline V CDR1 and CDR2: SGHTA, FQGNSA. V shed 5 bases and J 4 bases; nucleotides not matched to a gene: 5. This CDR3 comprises 14 residues. CDR3 sequence: CASSTAGEYNEQFF. CDR3 DNA: TGTGCCAGCAGCACGGCGGGGGAGTACAATGAGCAGTTCTTC.

This clonotype was detected ten times or more. The V and J genes are TRBV30 and TRBJ1-1; weak D call: TRBD1 (5 bases). CDR3 length: 13 amino acids. Germline V gene sequence: CDR1 GTSNPN, CDR2 SVGIG (reference sequence). V lost 3 bases and J 2 bases, leaving 10 bases between the germline ends. The CDR3 bases are TGTGCCTGGAGCCGGGGGGACAACACTGAAGCTTTCTTT. Amino acids: CAWSRGDNTEAFF. The whole variable domain, filled in from reference TRBV30 and TRBJ1-1, reads SQTIHQWPATLVQPVGSPLSLECTVEGTSNPNLYWYRQAAGRGLQLLFYSVGIGQISSEVPQNLSASRPQDRQFILSSKKLLLSDSGFYLCAWSRGDNTEAFFGQGTRLTVV.

The V call is TRBV29-1, the J call TRBJ2-3; D is unclear. This CDR3 spans 15 amino acids. V shed 7 bases and J shed 1 base, with 18 bases lying between them. In germline, CDR1 is SQVTM, CDR2 ANQGSEA. The CDR3 nucleotides are TGCAGCGGGCGGACCCCGCAGGCGGGCACAGATACGCAGTATTTT. Protein: CSGRTPQAGTDTQYF.

Many counts were recorded for this clonotype. This chain uses TRBV18 with TRBJ2-5, with a possible D match to TRBD2 (6 bases). Per the germline V gene, CDR1 is KGHSH and CDR2 is LQKENI. Trimming removed 0 bases from V and 4 bases from J, with 9 bases in between. This CDR3 region has 14 residues. CDR3: CASSPPTGVETQYF. Written as DNA, the CDR3 is TGTGCCAGCTCACCACCGACGGGGGTAGAGACCCAGTACTTC. Combining the CDR3 with reference TRBV18 and TRBJ2-5 gives the whole variable domain NAGVMQNPRHLVRRRGQEARLRCSPMKGHSHVYWYRQLPEEGLKFMVYLQKENIIDESGMPKERFSAEFPKEGPSILRIQQVVRGDSAAYFCASSPPTGVETQYFGPGTRLLVL.

This clonotype was recorded many times. J is TRBJ1-4 and V is TRBV10-3; no clear D. The V end was cut by 5 bases, the J end by 11 bases, with 15 bases between. Germline V gene lookup returns CDR1 ENHRY and CDR2 SYGVKD. The CDR3 loop spans 13 amino acids. The CDR3 here is CAISSTDSQKLFF. The CDR3 nucleotides are TGTGCCATCAGTAGCACGGATTCTCAGAAACTGTTTTTT.

This clonotype was counted at least ten times. The chain employs TRBV11-2 and TRBJ2-7; D gene unclear. The germline CDR1 and CDR2 sequences are SGHAT and FQNNGV. Trimming took off 0 bases at V and 4 bases at J, with 10 bases between the two ends. This CDR3 is 14 amino acids long. In DNA, the CDR3 is TGTGCCAGCAGCTTAGACCGCCTCGGATACGAGCAGTACTTC. The encoded protein is CASSLDRLGYEQYF.

This clonotype was detected ten times or more. This chain connects TRBV3-1 to TRBJ2-5, with 8 bases lining up with TRBD2. The germline V gene has CDR1 LGHDT and CDR2 YNNKEL (reference sequence). After removal of 0 bases from V and 1 base from J, the junction contained 4 bases not matched to a gene. CDR3 length equals 16 residues. CDR3 region: CASSQDLAGGQETQYF. Here the CDR3 DNA reads TGTGCCAGCAGCCAAGATTTGGCGGGGGGCCAAGAGACCCAGTACTTC.